Given below is one TCR beta chain in context. Its antigen remains unknown. CD4+CD25+CD127- Tregs, CD4+CD25- non-Tregs, CD4 and CD8 cells were sorted. These data come from a study of Tregs in tolerant kidney transplant recipients. Trimming took 6 bases from V and 12 from J, leaving 16 bases between them. The germline V gene has CDR1 SGHTS and CDR2 YDEGEE. CDR3 length: 13 amino acids. Profiling relied on immunoSEQ multiplex PCR, and the TCRdb table lists in-frame clones only, not all of them. The sample comprises 200,000 to 300,000 clones, more than 65% of which are singletons, and 0.64% rests with the top ten. Study findings and constraints: Validation in larger populations is needed because few patients were studied. Tregs expanded with activated donor B cells seemed most donor-specific.

The origin of this receptor is a human donor in good health. Sequencing was carried out using CD4+ T cells from blood. J is TRBJ1-6 and V is TRBV5-8, with no clear D. For the CDR3, the DNA is TGTGCCAGCACCCGGCGGGCCGGAGGACCCCTCCACTTT. This encodes CASTRRAGGPLHF.